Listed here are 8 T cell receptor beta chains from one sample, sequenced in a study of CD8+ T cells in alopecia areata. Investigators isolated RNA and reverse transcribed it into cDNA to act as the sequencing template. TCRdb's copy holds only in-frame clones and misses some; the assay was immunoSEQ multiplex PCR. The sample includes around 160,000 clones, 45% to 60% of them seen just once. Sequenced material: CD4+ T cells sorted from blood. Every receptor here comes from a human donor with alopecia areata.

The CDR3 loop reads CAWAQDRLGETQYF. CDR3 coding DNA: TGTGCCTGGGCCCAGGACAGGCTCGGGGAGACCCAGTACTTC. This chain uses TRBV30 with TRBJ2-5; the match to TRBD1 covers 7 bases. The germline CDR1 and CDR2 sequences are GTSNPN and SVGIG (reference sequence). The CDR3 consists of 14 residues. V lost 5 bases and J lost 5; bases outside the gene matches: 11.

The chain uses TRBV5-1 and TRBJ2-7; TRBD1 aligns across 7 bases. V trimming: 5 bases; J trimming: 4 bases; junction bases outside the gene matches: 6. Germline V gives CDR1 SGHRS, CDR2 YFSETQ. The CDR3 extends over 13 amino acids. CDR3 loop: CASSIDRAYEQYF. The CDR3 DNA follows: TGCGCCAGCAGTATTGACAGGGCGTACGAGCAGTACTTC. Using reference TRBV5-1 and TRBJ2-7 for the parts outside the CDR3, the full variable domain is KAGVTQTPRYLIKTRGQQVTLSCSPISGHRSVSWYQQTPGQGLQFLFEYFSETQRNKGNFPGRFSGRQFSNSRSEMNVSTLELGDSALYLCASSIDRAYEQYFGPGTRLTVT.

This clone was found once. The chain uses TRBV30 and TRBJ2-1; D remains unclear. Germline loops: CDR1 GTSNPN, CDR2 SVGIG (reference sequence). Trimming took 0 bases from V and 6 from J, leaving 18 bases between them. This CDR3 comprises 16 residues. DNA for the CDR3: TGTGCCTGGAGTGTACCTTGGTTCCCTAAATCCAATGAGCAGTTCTTC. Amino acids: CAWSVPWFPKSNEQFF.

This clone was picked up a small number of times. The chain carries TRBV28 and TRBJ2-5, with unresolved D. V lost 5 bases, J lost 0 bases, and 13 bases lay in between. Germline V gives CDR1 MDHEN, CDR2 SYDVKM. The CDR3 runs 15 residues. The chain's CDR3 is CASSRLTSDQETQYF. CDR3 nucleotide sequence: TGTGCCAGCAGTCGATTGACATCGGACCAAGAGACCCAGTACTTC.

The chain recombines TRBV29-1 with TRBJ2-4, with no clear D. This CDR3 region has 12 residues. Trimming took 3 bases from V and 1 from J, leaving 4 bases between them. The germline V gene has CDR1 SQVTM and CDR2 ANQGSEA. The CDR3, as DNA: TGCAGCGTTGATGGTGCCAAAAACATTCAGTACTTC. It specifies CSVDGAKNIQYF.

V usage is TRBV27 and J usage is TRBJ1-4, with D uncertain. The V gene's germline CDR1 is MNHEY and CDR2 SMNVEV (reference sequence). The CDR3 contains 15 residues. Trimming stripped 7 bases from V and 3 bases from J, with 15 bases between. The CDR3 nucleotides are TGTGCCAGCACCCCGGCCGGTGTATCTAATGAAAAACTGTTTTTT. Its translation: CASTPAGVSNEKLFF.

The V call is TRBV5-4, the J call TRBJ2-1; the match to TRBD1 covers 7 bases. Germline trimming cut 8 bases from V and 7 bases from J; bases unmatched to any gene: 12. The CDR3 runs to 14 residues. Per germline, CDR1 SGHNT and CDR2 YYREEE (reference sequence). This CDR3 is CASRPGTERNEQFF. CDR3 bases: TGTGCCAGTAGACCCGGGACAGAGAGGAATGAGCAGTTCTTC.

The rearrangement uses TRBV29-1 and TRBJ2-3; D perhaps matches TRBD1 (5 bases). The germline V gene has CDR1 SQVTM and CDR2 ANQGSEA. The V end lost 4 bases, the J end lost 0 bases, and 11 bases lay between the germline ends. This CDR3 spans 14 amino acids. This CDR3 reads CSVGGVFSTDTQYF. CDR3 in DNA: TGCAGCGTTGGGGGCGTGTTTAGCACAGATACGCAGTATTTT.